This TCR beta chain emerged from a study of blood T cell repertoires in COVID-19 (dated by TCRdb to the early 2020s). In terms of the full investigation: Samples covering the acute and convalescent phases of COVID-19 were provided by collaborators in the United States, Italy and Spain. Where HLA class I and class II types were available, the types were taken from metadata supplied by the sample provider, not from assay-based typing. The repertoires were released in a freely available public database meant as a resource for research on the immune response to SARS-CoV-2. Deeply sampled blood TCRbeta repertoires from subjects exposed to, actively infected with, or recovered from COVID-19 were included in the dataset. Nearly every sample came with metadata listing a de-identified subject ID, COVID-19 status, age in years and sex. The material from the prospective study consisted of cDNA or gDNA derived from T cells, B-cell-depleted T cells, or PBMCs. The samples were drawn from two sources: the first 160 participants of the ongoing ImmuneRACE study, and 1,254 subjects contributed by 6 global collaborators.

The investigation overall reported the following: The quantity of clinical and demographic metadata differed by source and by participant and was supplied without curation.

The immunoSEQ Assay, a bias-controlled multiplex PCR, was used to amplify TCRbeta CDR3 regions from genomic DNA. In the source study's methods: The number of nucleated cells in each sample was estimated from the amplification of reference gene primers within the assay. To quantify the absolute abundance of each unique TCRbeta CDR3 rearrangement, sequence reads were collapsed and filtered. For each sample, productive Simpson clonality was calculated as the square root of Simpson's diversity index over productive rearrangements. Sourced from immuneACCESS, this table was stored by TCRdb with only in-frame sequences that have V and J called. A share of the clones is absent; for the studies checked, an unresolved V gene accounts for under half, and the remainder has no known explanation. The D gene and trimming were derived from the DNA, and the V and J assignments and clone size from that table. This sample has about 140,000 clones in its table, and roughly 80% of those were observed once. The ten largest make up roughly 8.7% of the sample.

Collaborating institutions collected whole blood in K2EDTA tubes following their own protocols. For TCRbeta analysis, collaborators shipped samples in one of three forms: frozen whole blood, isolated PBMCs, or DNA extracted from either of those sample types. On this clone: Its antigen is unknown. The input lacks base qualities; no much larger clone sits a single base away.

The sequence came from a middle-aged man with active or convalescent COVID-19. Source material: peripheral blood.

The CDR3: CASRETGTDTQYF. The DNA sequence is as follows: TGTGCCAGCAGGGAGACAGGGACAGATACGCAGTATTTT. Recombination joined TRBV6-6 with TRBJ2-3, with 7 bases matching TRBD1. V is pruned by 6 bases and J by 3 bases, leaving 3 bases of the junction without a gene match. Spanning cysteine to phenylalanine, the CDR3 consists of 13 amino acids. Only the CDR3 region is kept as DNA, spanning 39 bases read in frame from base 1. Looking up the germline V gene (reference sequence) yields CDR1 MNHNY and CDR2 SVGAGI.